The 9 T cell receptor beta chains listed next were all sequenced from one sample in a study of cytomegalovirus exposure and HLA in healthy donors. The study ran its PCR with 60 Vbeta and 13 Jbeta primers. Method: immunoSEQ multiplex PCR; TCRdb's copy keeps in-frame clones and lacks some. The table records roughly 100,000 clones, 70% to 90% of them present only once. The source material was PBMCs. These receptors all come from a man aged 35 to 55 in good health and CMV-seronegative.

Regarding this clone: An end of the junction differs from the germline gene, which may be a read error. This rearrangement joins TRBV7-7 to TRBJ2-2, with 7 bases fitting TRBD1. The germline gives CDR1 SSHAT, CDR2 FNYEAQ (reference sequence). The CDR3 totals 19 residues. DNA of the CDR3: TGTGCTAGCAGCGCAACAGCGATAAGCAGGGGGAGCAACACCGGGGAGCTGTTTTTT. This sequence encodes CASSATAISRGSNTGELFF.

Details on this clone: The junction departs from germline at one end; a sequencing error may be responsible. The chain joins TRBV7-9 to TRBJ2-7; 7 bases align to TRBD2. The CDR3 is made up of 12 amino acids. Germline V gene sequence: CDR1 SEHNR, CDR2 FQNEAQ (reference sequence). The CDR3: CSSSRDYHEQYF. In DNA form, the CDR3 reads TGTTCCAGCAGCCGGGACTACCACGAGCAGTACTTC.

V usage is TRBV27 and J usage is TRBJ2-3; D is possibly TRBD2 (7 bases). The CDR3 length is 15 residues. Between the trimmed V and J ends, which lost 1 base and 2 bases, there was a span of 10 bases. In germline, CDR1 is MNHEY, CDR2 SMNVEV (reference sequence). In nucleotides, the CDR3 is TGTGCCAGCAGTTTATTGGGGGGGGCCACAGATACGCAGTATTTT. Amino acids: CASSLLGGATDTQYF.

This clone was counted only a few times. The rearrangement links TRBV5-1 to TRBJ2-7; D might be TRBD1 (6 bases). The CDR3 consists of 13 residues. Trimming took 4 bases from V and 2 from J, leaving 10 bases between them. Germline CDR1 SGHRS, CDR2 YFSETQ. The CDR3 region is CASSMDRAYEQYF. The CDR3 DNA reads TGCGCCAGCAGCATGGACAGAGCCTACGAGCAGTACTTC.

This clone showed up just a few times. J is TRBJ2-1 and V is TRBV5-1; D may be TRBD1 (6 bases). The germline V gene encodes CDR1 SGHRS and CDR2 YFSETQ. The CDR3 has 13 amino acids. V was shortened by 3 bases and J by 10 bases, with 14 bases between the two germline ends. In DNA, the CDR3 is TGCGCCAGCAGCTCCCTACAGGGAGACGAGCAGTTCTTC. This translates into CASSSLQGDEQFF.

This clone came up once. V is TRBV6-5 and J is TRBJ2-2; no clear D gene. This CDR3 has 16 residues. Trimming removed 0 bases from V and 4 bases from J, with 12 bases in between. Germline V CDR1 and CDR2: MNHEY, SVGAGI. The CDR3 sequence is CASSYSFIGSTGELFF. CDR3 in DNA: TGTGCCAGCAGTTACTCATTTATCGGGTCCACCGGGGAGCTGTTTTTT.

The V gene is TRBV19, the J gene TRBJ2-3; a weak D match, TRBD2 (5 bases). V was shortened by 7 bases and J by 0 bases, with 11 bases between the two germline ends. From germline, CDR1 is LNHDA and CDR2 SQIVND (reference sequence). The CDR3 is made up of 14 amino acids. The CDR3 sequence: CASNSGGSTDTQYF. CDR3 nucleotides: TGTGCCAGTAACAGTGGAGGTAGCACAGATACGCAGTATTTT.

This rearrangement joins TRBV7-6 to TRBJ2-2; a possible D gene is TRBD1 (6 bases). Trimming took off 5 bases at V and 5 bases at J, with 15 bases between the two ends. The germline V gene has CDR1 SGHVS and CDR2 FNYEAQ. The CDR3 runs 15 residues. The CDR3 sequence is CASSPLTGPTGELFF. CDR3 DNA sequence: TGTGCCAGCAGCCCCTTAACAGGGCCAACCGGGGAGCTGTTTTTT.

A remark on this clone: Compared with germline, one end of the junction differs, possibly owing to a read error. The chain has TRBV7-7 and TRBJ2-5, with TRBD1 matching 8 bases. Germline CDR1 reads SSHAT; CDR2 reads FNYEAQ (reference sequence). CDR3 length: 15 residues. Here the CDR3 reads CASSPGTGAQETQYF. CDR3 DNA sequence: TGTGCTAGCAGCCCCGGGACAGGAGCTCAAGAGACCCAGTACTTC.